The entry below describes one T cell receptor beta chain. Its antigen remains unknown. The sample comes from a study of chemoradiotherapy in HPV16-positive cancers. The wider study: Candidate HPV-specific T-cell clones and common TCR motifs came from functional assays in a couple of HPV16-positive patients. Overall study findings and caveats: During treatment, candidate HPV-specific clones and E7-related motifs expanded in tumor.

This CDR3 has 13 residues. Germline trimming cut 5 bases from V and 8 bases from J; bases unmatched to any gene: 7. CDR1 and CDR2 (germline): LNHDA, SQIVND (reference sequence). Samples were taken several times over chemoradiotherapy. This table comes from immunoSEQ multiplex PCR, and its TCRdb copy is limited to in-frame clones, with some not included. The sample records 36,000 or so clones, just under 80% being singletons. The sequenced sample was blood, obtained from a patient who underwent chemoradiotherapy. The chain employs TRBV19 and TRBJ2-7; TRBD1 matches at 9 bases. This sequence originates from a human donor with HPV-associated anogenital cancer. The CDR3 protein is CASSFPGQGKQYF. Here the CDR3 DNA reads TGTGCCAGTAGTTTCCCGGGACAGGGTAAGCAGTACTTC.